This T cell receptor beta chain was captured in a study of blood T cell repertoires in COVID-19. Self-reported history from a screening survey and questionnaire set each donor's cohort. Recovered status in Cohort 3 required two negative PCRs, clearance, or symptom resolution. This clone was picked up one time. Measured with immunoSEQ multiplex PCR; TCRdb has only the in-frame clones, and not every one. This sample has around 250,000 clones; more than 75% occur once, and the top ten carry 1.5% to 2%. The sequence came from a woman aged 45 to 65 who had recovered from COVID-19. The sequencing input was PBMCs or T cells enriched from blood (not recorded which).

CDR3 residues: CASSPGQGADETQYF. Here the CDR3 DNA reads TGTGCCAGCAGCCCAGGACAGGGGGCGGATGAGACCCAGTACTTC. This chain uses TRBV7-9 with TRBJ2-5; 11 bases match TRBD1. CDR3 size: 15 residues. The junction had 7 bases not matched to a gene; V was cut back by 5 bases and J by 5 bases. Germline V gene lookup returns CDR1 SEHNR and CDR2 FQNEAQ (reference sequence).